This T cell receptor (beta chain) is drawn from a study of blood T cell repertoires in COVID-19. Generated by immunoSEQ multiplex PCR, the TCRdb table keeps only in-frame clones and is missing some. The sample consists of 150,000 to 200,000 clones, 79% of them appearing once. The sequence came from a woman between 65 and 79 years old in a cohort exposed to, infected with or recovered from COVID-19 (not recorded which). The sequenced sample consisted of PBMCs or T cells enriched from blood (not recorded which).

The CDR3 region is CASSPRTDTGELFF. CDR3 bases: TGCGCCAGCAGCCCCCGGACAGACACCGGGGAGCTGTTTTTT. The V call is TRBV5-1, the J call TRBJ2-2, with D perhaps TRBD1 (6 bases). Trimming took off 4 bases at V and 3 bases at J, with 10 bases between the two ends. The CDR3 covers 14 residues. Germline V gives CDR1 SGHRS, CDR2 YFSETQ.